This T cell receptor beta chain was captured in a study of quantifying T cell responses using KT2 cells. Study context: cDNA was made from DNase-treated RNA using alpha and beta constant primers.

A range of KT2-to-PBMC ratios was made using fixed PBMC numbers. Findings and limits, study-wide: Very high KT2 spike-in numbers caused saturation in KT2 sequence detection.

This clonotype was observed a handful of times. Its antigen remains unknown. The CDR3 contains 14 residues. After removal of 2 bases from V and 10 bases from J, the junction contained 7 bases not matched to a gene. Germline CDR1 is LGHDT and CDR2 is YNNKEL (reference sequence). A single-stranded UMI oligo with SP2 sequence was ligated to cDNA 3' ends. An equimolar mix of RC1.1 and RC1.2 primed the beta chain across TRBC1 and TRBC2. TCRdb reprocessed the UMI-ligation and nested PCR reads via MiXCR and lists one record per CDR3 protein. The data contain fewer than 50,000 distinct CDR3 sequences, under 14% of them singletons.

The source material was PBMCs spiked with cells of the T cell clone KT2. The chain uses TRBV3-1 and TRBJ1-2; 10 bases are a match to TRBD1. This TCR derives from a human donor. The CDR3 region is CASSQPGQGWSYTF. DNA of the CDR3: TGTGCCAGCAGCCAACCGGGACAGGGGTGGTCCTACACCTTC. The whole variable domain, remainder taken from reference TRBV3-1 and TRBJ1-2, is DTAVSQTPKYLVTQMGNDKSIKCEQNLGHDTMYWYKQDSKKFLKIMFSYNNKELIINETVPNRFSPKSPDKAHLNLHINSLELGDSAVYFCASSQPGQGWSYTFGSGTRLTVV.